Shown below are 19 T cell receptor beta chains from a single sample sequenced in a study of regulatory T cells in long-lasting Graves disease. Building of the TCR beta libraries involved iRepertoire HTBI primers and Arm-PCR of CDR3 regions. TCRdb reprocessed the multiplex PCR reads via MiXCR and lists one record per CDR3 protein. Of some 460,000 distinct CDR3 sequences listed, 15% to 20% are singletons. Time point noted: newly diagnosed GD, antithyroid drugs for less than 3 months. From PBMCs, RNA was extracted and then used to make the TCR library. The same data also contributed to another study, on T cells in Graves' hyperthyroidism and ophthalmopathy.

The starting material was peripheral blood mononuclear cells (PBMCs), obtained at new diagnosis, from a patient treated with antithyroid drugs. The receptors originated from a man aged 35 to 55 with Graves disease.

This clonotype occurred many times. The chain employs TRBV7-9 and TRBJ2-4, with D hard to call. Germline CDR1 is SEHNR and CDR2 is FQNEAQ (reference sequence). V shed 2 bases and J shed 1 base, with 9 bases lying between them. The CDR3 loop spans 15 amino acids. DNA for the CDR3: TGTGCCAGCAGCTTAAGCCTTACGGCCAAAAACATTCAGTACTTC. Its protein product is CASSLSLTAKNIQYF. Supplemented by reference TRBV7-9 and TRBJ2-4, the full variable domain reads DTGVSQNPRHKITKRGQNVTFRCDPISEHNRLYWYRQTLGQGPEFLTYFQNEAQLEKSRLLSDRFSAERPKGSFSTLEIQRTEQGDSAMYLCASSLSLTAKNIQYFGAGTRLSVL.

The chain is built from TRBV20-1 and TRBJ2-2; 7 nucleotides match TRBD1. This CDR3 has 13 amino acids. V was clipped by 5 bases and J by 7 bases; unmatched bases: 7. CDR1 and CDR2 from the germline V gene are DFQATT and SNEGSKA (reference sequence). Written as DNA, the CDR3 is TGCAGTGCTGAAGGGGGCTGGAGCGGGGAGCTGTTTTTT. Translating it yields CSAEGGWSGELFF.

This rearrangement joins TRBV12-3 or TRBV12-4 to TRBJ1-4, with 8 bases that match TRBD1. V lost 3 bases, J lost 3 bases, and 3 bases stayed unmatched. The CDR3 covers 15 residues. The CDR3 here is CASSLDRESNEKLFF. As DNA, the CDR3 is TGTGCCAGCAGTTTGGACAGGGAGTCTAATGAAAAACTGTTTTTT.

In its sample, this clonotype was seen a few times. One end of the junction is discordant with germline, which a read error may explain. This sequence joins TRBV28 and TRBJ2-7; 8 nucleotides agree with TRBD1. The CDR3 has 12 amino acids. The V gene's germline CDR1 is MDHEN and CDR2 SYDVKM. The CDR3 DNA is TGTGCCAGCAGTTTATTGTCAGGGGGCAAGCACTTC. Amino acids: CASSLLSGGKHF.

This chain joins TRBV29-1 and TRBJ2-2; the D gene is possibly TRBD2 (6 bases). Trimming removed 7 bases at V and 4 bases at J, with 16 bases between. Germline V gene lookup returns CDR1 SQVTM and CDR2 ANQGSEA. This CDR3 is built from 14 residues. CDR3 protein: CSALGGEATGELFF. CDR3 DNA sequence: TGCAGCGCCCTGGGGGGAGAAGCCACCGGGGAGCTGTTTTTT.

Many counts were recorded for this clonotype. The rearrangement joins TRBV10-3 to TRBJ2-3, with D tentatively TRBD1 (5 bases). Germline V lookup: CDR1 ENHRY, CDR2 SYGVKD. The V and J ends lost 7 bases and 2 bases respectively, with 7 bases between them. CDR3 size: 12 residues. The CDR3: CAINGATDTQYF. Here the CDR3 DNA reads TGTGCCATCAATGGGGCCACAGATACGCAGTATTTT.

This clonotype has at least ten counts. The chain joins TRBV3-1 to TRBJ2-4, with D perhaps TRBD1 (5 bases). Germline CDR1 is LGHDT and CDR2 is YNNKEL (reference sequence). V was cut by 3 bases and J by 10 bases, with 13 bases left in between. The CDR3 loop spans 13 amino acids. Written as DNA, the CDR3 is TGTGCCAGCAGCCAGGCCCGCAAGGGGATTCAGTACTTC. Translating gives CASSQARKGIQYF.

The chain combines TRBV10-3 with TRBJ1-6, with a weak D call TRBD1 (5 bases). Between the trimmed V and J ends, which lost 2 bases and 8 bases, there was a span of 7 bases. The germline V gene encodes CDR1 ENHRY and CDR2 SYGVKD. CDR3 length: 13 residues. CDR3 nucleotides: TGTGCCATCAGTGAGGACAGAGATTCACCCCTCCACTTT. It codes for CAISEDRDSPLHF.

There are many counts of this clonotype. The genes are TRBV12-3 or TRBV12-4 and TRBJ2-1, with TRBD2 matching over 10 bases. This CDR3 comprises 15 residues. V lost 6 bases, J lost 10 bases, and 12 bases stayed unmatched. The CDR3 DNA is TGTGCCAGCAGCCAGAGCGGGAGGGCCCCAAAGGAGCAGTTCTTC. This gives the protein CASSQSGRAPKEQFF.

This CDR3 reads CAWSLLDEQYF. The CDR3 nucleotides are TGTGCCTGGAGTCTATTGGACGAGCAGTACTTC. The rearrangement uses TRBV30 and TRBJ2-7; D gene uncertain. Germline V CDR1 and CDR2: GTSNPN, SVGIG (reference sequence). V was trimmed by 2 bases and J by 5 bases, leaving 7 bases between them. This CDR3 has 11 residues.

This clonotype was counted ten times or more. Since a much larger clone is just one base distant, this may be a read error. The V gene is TRBV6-5, the J gene TRBJ1-1, with D unresolved. The CDR3 totals 13 residues. V lost 4 bases and J lost 0, with 6 bases in between. Germline CDR1 is MNHEY and CDR2 is SVGAGI. In nucleotides, the CDR3 is TGTGCCAGCAGTTCAGACATGAACACTGAAGCTTTCTTT. It encodes CASSSDMNTEAFF.

This clonotype was observed at least ten times. The chain couples TRBV28 to TRBJ1-1; perhaps TRBD1 as D (5 bases). The CDR3 runs 12 residues. V was pared by 1 base and J by 8 bases, with 8 bases between. The germline CDR1 and CDR2 sequences are MDHEN and SYDVKM. CDR3 bases: TGTGCCAGCAGTTTATTCGACAGCGAAGCTTTCTTT. Amino acid sequence: CASSLFDSEAFF.

V gene TRBV6-6 combines with J gene TRBJ2-7; D might be TRBD2 (5 bases). V lost 0 bases and J lost 2, with 17 bases in between. The CDR3 loop spans 17 amino acids. CDR1 is MNHNY, CDR2 SVGAGI, per germline (reference sequence). The CDR3 DNA is TGTGCCAGCAGTTACTCGAGGAAGAGGGCGGTAGCCTACGAGCAGTACTTC. Protein sequence: CASSYSRKRAVAYEQYF.

Details on this clonotype: A much larger clone is a single base away; this may be a read error. The chain carries TRBV27 and TRBJ2-1, with D tentatively TRBD2 (6 bases). CDR1 and CDR2 from the germline V gene are MNHEY and SMNVEV (reference sequence). The CDR3 contains 18 residues. The DNA for the CDR3 is TGTGCCAGCAGTTTCAGTAGCGGTTATTCATACATCTACAAGGAGCAGTTCTTC. Protein sequence: CASSFSSGYSYIYKEQFF.

In this sample, this clonotype turned up many times. V gene TRBV15 combines with J gene TRBJ1-1; tentatively, D is TRBD1 (5 bases). With 5 bases removed from V and 8 bases from J, the gap between germline ends came to 18 bases. This CDR3 has 14 residues. Germline CDR1 and CDR2: LNHNV and YYDKDF (reference sequence). CDR3 nucleotides: TGTGCCACCAGCTTTGACGGAGGTTGGGGCGAAGCTTTCTTT. Amino acid sequence: CATSFDGGWGEAFF.

The V call is TRBV11-3, the J call TRBJ2-1; 11 bases align to TRBD2. With V trimmed by 1 base and J by 9 bases, 5 bases remained unmatched. Germline CDR1 and CDR2: SGHNT and YENEEA. This CDR3 spans 15 amino acids. CDR3 nucleotides: TGTGCCAGCAGCTTAGCAAGCGGGACTAGCGGTGAGCAGTTCTTC. Its translation is CASSLASGTSGEQFF.

In this sample, this clonotype turned up many times. V usage is TRBV6-1 and J usage is TRBJ2-1; 7 bases align to TRBD2. The V gene end was trimmed by 2 bases and the J gene end by 0 bases; junction bases not matched to a gene: 10. CDR3 length: 18 residues. Germline assignment: CDR1 MNHNS and CDR2 SASEGT. CDR3 protein: CASSEFLAEESSYNEQFF. The CDR3 DNA sequence: TGTGCCAGCAGTGAATTCCTAGCGGAAGAAAGCTCCTACAATGAGCAGTTCTTC.

V usage is TRBV20-1 and J usage is TRBJ2-7; no definite D call. Germline CDR1 and CDR2: DFQATT and SNEGSKA (reference sequence). V was pared by 1 base and J by 6 bases, with 7 bases between. The CDR3 runs 11 residues. CDR3 bases: TGCAGTGCTAGAGGGAACTCCGAGCAGTACTTC. This encodes CSARGNSEQYF.

The chain employs TRBV29-1 and TRBJ2-5; TRBD2 aligns across 11 bases. J was trimmed by 7 bases and V by 2 bases; bases with no gene match: 3. The V gene's germline CDR1 is SQVTM and CDR2 ANQGSEA. CDR3 length: 13 residues. The CDR3 sequence: CSVESLAGGTQYF. CDR3 DNA: TGCAGCGTTGAATCCCTAGCGGGAGGGACCCAGTACTTC.